The clone carrying this T cell receptor (beta chain) was counted at least ten times. The antigen remains unidentified. This sample is drawn from a study of beta chain features in type 1 diabetes. General study results and limits: For Type 1 diabetes patients, all four CD4+ subsets carried TCRB CDR3s that were moderately but significantly shorter.

The CDR3 runs 14 residues. CDR1 SGHRS and CDR2 YFSETQ come from the germline V gene. Trimming cost V 5 bases and J 1 base, with 12 bases left between them. Every isolated RNA sample was fully reverse transcribed, so sequencing captured expressed TCRB transcripts. Regulatory, naive and central memory T cell samples averaged approximately 3.9 million reads. Measured with immunoSEQ multiplex PCR; TCRdb has only the in-frame clones, and not every one. This sample yields 300,000 to 450,000 clones, of which 9.6% are seen a single time; roughly 0.6% belongs to the top ten. The rearrangement links TRBV5-1 to TRBJ1-1; D unclear. This TCR came from a man aged 25 to 40 with type 1 diabetes. The sequenced material came from central memory CD4+ T cells from blood. DNA of the CDR3: TGCGCCAGCAGACAAGCTTCAGAGAACACTGAAGCTTTCTTT. It yields the protein CASRQASENTEAFF. The whole variable domain, filled in from reference TRBV5-1 and TRBJ1-1, reads KAGVTQTPRYLIKTRGQQVTLSCSPISGHRSVSWYQQTPGQGLQFLFEYFSETQRNKGNFPGRFSGRQFSNSRSEMNVSTLELGDSALYLCASRQASENTEAFFGQGTRLTVV.